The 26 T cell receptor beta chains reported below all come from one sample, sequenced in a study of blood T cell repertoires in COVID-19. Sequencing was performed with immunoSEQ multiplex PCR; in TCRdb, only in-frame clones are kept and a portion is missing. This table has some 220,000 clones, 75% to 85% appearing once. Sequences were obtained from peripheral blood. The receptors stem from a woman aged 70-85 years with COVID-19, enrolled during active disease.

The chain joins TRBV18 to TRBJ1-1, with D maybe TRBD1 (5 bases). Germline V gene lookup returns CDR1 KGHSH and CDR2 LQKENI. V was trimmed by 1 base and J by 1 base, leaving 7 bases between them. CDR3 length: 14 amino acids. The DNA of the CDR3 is TGTGCCAGCTCACCACAGGGGCCGAACACTGAAGCTTTCTTT. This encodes CASSPQGPNTEAFF. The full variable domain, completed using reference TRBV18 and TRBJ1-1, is NAGVMQNPRHLVRRRGQEARLRCSPMKGHSHVYWYRQLPEEGLKFMVYLQKENIIDESGMPKERFSAEFPKEGPSILRIQQVVRGDSAAYFCASSPQGPNTEAFFGQGTRLTVV.

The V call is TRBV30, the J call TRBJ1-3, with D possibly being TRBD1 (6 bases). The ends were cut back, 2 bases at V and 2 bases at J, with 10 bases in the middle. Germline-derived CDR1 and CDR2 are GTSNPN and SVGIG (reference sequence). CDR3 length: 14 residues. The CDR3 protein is CAWSRQGPGNTIYF. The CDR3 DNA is TGTGCCTGGAGTCGGCAGGGGCCTGGAAACACCATATATTTT.

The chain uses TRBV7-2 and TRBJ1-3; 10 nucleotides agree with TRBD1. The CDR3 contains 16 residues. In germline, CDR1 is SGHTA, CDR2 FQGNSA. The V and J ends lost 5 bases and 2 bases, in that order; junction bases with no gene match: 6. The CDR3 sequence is CASSPRDRGPGNTIYF. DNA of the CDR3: TGTGCCAGCAGCCCTAGAGACAGGGGGCCTGGAAACACCATATATTTT. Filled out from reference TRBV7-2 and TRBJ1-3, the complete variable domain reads GAGVSQSPSNKVTEKGKDVELRCDPISGHTALYWYRQSLGQGLEFLIYFQGNSAPDKSGLPSDRFSAERTGGSVSTLTIQRTQQEDSAVYLCASSPRDRGPGNTIYFGEGSWLTVV.

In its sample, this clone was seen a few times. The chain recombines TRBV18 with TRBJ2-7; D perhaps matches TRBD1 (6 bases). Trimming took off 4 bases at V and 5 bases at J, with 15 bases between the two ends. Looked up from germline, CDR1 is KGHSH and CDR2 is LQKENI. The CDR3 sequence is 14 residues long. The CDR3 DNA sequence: TGTGCCAGCTCACTAACAGGGTCTAAGGACGAGCAGTACTTC. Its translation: CASSLTGSKDEQYF.

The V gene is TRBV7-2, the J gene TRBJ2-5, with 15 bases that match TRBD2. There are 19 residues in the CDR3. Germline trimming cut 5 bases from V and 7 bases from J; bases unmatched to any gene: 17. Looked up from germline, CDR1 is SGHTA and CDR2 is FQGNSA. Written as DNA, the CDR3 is TGTGCCAGCAGCCCGAGAGGACTAGCGGGAGGGCCGGCGTCTGCGACCCAGTACTTC. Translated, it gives CASSPRGLAGGPASATQYF.

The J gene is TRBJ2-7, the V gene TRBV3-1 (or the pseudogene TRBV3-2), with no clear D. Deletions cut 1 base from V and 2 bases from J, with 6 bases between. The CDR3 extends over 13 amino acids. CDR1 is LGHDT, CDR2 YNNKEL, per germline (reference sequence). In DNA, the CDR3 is TGTGCCAGCAGCCAAGCGGTTACCTACGAGCAGTACTTC. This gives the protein CASSQAVTYEQYF.

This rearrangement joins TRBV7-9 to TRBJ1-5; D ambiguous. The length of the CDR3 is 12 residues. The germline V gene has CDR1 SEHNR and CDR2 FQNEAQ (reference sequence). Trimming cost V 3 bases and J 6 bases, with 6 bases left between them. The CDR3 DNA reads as TGTGCCAGCAGCTTTTACGGTCAGCCCCAGCATTTT. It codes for CASSFYGQPQHF.

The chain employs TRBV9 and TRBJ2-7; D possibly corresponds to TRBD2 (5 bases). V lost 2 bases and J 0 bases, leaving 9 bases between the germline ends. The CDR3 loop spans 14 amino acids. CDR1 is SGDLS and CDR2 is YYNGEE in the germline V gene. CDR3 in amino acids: CASSVDGISYEQYF. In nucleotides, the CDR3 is TGTGCCAGCAGCGTCGACGGGATCTCCTACGAGCAGTACTTC.

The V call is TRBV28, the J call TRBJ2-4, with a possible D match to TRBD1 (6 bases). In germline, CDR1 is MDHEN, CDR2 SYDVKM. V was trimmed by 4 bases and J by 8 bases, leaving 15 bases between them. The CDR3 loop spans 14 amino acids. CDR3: CASSSTGLGYIQYF. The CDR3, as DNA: TGTGCCAGCAGTTCTACAGGGTTAGGTTACATTCAGTACTTC.

The CDR3 bases are TGTGCCAGCAGCCCGGTCCGGGACAGGGTGGGTCAGCCCCAGCATTTT. This translates into CASSPVRDRVGQPQHF. The chain joins TRBV27 to TRBJ1-5; 9 positions match TRBD1. Germline trimming cut 6 bases from V and 6 bases from J; bases unmatched to any gene: 12. The CDR3 has 16 amino acids. Germline CDR1 and CDR2: MNHEY and SMNVEV (reference sequence).

CDR3 loop: CAAGSTNTGELFF. CDR3 DNA sequence: TGTGCCGCGGGGAGTACGAACACCGGGGAGCTGTTTTTT. The chain carries TRBV27 and TRBJ2-2; possible D gene TRBD2, 6 bases. There are 13 residues in the CDR3. The germline gives CDR1 MNHEY, CDR2 SMNVEV (reference sequence). V dropped 11 bases and J dropped 0 bases, with 10 bases sitting between them.

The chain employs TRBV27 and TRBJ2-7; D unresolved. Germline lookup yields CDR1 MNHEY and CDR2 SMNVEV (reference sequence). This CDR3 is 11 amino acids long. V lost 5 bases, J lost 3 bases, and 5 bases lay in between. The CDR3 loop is CASSTNYEQYF. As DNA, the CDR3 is TGTGCCAGCAGTACAAACTACGAGCAGTACTTC.

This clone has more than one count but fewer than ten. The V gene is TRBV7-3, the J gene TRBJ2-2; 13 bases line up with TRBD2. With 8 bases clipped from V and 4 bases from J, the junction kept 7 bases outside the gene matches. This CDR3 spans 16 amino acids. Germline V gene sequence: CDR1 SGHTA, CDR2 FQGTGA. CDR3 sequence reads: CASSGTSGITTGELFF. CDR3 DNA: TGTGCCAGCTCAGGGACTAGCGGGATAACCACCGGGGAGCTGTTTTTT.

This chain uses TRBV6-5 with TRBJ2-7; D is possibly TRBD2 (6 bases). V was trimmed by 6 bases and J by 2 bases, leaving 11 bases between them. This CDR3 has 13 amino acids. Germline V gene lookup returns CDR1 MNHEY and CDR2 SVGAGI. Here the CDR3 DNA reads TGTGCCAGCAGACGTGGGAGGACCTACGAGCAGTACTTC. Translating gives CASRRGRTYEQYF.

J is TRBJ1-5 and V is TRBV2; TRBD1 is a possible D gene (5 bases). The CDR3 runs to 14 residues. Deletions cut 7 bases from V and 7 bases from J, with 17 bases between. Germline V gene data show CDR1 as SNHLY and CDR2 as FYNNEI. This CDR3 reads CASTGSGGGQPQHF. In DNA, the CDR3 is TGTGCCAGCACGGGGTCCGGGGGAGGGCAGCCCCAGCATTTT.

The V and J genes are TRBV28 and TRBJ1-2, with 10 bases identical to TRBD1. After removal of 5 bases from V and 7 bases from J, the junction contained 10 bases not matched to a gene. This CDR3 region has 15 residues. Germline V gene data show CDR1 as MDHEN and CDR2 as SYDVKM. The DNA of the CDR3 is TGTGCCAGCAGTACGATGGGGGACAGGGGATTTGGCTACACCTTC. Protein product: CASSTMGDRGFGYTF.

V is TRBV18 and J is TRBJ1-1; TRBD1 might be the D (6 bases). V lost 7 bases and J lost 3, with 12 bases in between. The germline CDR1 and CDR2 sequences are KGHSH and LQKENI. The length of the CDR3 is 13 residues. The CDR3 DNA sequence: TGTGCCAGCTTACAGGGAAGGGACACTGAAGCTTTCTTT. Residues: CASLQGRDTEAFF.

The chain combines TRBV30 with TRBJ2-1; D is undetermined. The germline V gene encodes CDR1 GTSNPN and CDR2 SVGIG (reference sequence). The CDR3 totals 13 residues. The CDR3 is CAGEQAMANEQFF. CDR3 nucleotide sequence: TGTGCGGGTGAGCAGGCGATGGCCAATGAGCAGTTCTTC. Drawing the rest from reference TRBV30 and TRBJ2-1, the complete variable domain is SQTIHQWPATLVQPVGSPLSLECTVEGTSNPNLYWYRQAAGRGLQLLFYSVGIGQISSEVPQNLSASRPQDRQFILSSKKLLLSDSGFYLCAGEQAMANEQFFGPGTRLTVL.

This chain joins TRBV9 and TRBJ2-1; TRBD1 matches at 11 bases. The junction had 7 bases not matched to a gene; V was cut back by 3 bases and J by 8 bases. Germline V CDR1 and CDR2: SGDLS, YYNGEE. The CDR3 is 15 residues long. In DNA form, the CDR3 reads TGTGCCAGCAGCGCCGGACAGGGGGCTGAATATGAGCAGTTCTTC. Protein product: CASSAGQGAEYEQFF.

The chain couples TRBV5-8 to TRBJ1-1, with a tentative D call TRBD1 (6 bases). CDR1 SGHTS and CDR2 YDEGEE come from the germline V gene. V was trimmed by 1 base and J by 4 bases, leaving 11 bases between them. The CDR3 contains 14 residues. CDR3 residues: CASSLIRGSTEAFF. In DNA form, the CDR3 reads TGTGCCAGCAGCTTGATCAGGGGAAGCACTGAAGCTTTCTTT. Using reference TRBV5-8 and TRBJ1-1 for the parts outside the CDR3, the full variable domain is EAGVTQSPTHLIKTRGQQATLRCSPISGHTSVYWYQQALGLGLQFLLWYDEGEERNRGNFPPRFSGRQFPNYSSELNVNALELEDSALYLCASSLIRGSTEAFFGQGTRLTVV.

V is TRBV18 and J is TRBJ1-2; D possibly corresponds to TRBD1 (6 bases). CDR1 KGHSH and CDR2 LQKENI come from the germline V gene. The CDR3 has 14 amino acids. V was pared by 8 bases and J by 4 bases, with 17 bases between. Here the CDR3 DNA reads TGTGCCAGCGCCGGGGGGCTTGAGGGCTATGGCTACACCTTC. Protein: CASAGGLEGYGYTF.

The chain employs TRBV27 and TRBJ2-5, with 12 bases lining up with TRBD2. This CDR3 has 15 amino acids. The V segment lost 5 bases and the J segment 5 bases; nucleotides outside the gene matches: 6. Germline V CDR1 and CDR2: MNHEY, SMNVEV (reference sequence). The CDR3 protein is CASSRLAGDSETQYF. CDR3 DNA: TGTGCCAGCAGTCGACTAGCGGGAGATTCGGAGACCCAGTACTTC.

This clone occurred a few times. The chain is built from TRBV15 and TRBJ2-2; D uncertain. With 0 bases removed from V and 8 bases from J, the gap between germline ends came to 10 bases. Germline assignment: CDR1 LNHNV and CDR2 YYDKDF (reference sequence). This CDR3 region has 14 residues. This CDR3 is CATSRDTGSGELFF. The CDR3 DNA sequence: TGTGCCACCAGCAGAGATACCGGGTCGGGGGAGCTGTTTTTT.

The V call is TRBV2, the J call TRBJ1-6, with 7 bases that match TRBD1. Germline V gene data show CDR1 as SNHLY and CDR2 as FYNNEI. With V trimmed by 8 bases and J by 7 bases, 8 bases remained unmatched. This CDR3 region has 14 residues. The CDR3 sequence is CASGQTGLNSPLHF. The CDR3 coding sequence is TGTGCCAGCGGACAGACAGGGTTGAATTCACCCCTCCACTTT. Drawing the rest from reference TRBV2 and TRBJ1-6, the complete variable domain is EPEVTQTPSHQVTQMGQEVILRCVPISNHLYFYWYRQILGQKVEFLVSFYNNEISEKSEIFDDQFSVERPDGSNFTLKIRSTKLEDSAMYFCASGQTGLNSPLHFGNGTRLTVT.

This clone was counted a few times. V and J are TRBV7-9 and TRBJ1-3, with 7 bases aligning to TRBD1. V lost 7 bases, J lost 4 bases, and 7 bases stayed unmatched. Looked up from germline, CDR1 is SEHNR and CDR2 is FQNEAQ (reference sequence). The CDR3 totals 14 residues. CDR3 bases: TGTGCCAGCAAATCGACAGGGAGGGGAAACACCATATATTTT. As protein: CASKSTGRGNTIYF.

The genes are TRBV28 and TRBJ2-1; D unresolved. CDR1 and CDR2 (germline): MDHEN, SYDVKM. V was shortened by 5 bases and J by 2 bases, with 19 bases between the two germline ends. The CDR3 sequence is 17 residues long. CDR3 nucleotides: TGTGCCAGCAGTCCCTCCTTTATTAAACTTACCTACAATGAGCAGTTCTTC. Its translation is CASSPSFIKLTYNEQFF.